The 14 T cell receptor beta chains presented below share a single source sample, sequenced in a study of T cell responses to AZD1222 COVID-19 vaccine. Libraries were prepared by immunoSEQ multiplex PCR; TCRdb keeps only in-frame clonotypes and omits some of them. The data contain 100,000 to 130,000 clones, 89% of them singletons. The specimen comprised peripheral blood, sampled on day 0 of AZD1222 vaccination. These receptor sequences come from an adult in good health.

The chain links TRBV28 to TRBJ2-7; 10 nucleotides align to TRBD1. Germline CDR1 reads MDHEN; CDR2 reads SYDVKM. The CDR3 runs to 13 residues. The V gene end was trimmed by 7 bases and the J gene end by 3 bases; junction bases not matched to a gene: 3. Written as DNA, the CDR3 is TGTGCCAGCAAGCGGACAGGGGGCTACGAGCAGTACTTC. Its protein is CASKRTGGYEQYF.

This clone was seen once. J is TRBJ1-6 and V is TRBV30; D not resolved. Germline V gene data show CDR1 as GTSNPN and CDR2 as SVGIG (reference sequence). The CDR3 has 16 residues. The ends were cut back, 1 base at V and 0 bases at J, with 10 bases in the middle. CDR3 nucleotide sequence: TGTGCCTGGAGTGAACTGTTGAGCTCCTATAATTCACCCCTCCACTTT. It encodes CAWSELLSSYNSPLHF.

The rearrangement links TRBV7-6 to TRBJ2-2, with TRBD1 matching 8 bases. Germline V gives CDR1 SGHVS, CDR2 FNYEAQ. V lost 5 bases and J lost 0; bases outside the gene matches: 5. This CDR3 comprises 16 residues. CDR3 bases: TGTGCCAGCAGCCCCCAGACAGGGGCGAACACCGGGGAGCTGTTTTTT. Its protein is CASSPQTGANTGELFF.

The chain employs TRBV3-1 (or the pseudogene TRBV3-2) and TRBJ1-5; D is perhaps TRBD1 (5 bases). Germline CDR1 reads LGHDT; CDR2 reads YNNKEL (reference sequence). This CDR3 is built from 13 residues. Trimming shortened V by 3 bases and J by 8 bases, and 11 bases separated the two germline ends. The CDR3 is CASSQGGLKPQHF. For the CDR3, the DNA is TGTGCCAGCAGCCAGGGGGGGTTGAAGCCCCAGCATTTT.

The chain employs TRBV3-1 (or the pseudogene TRBV3-2) and TRBJ2-3; 8 nucleotides agree with TRBD2. This CDR3 contains 14 residues. V lost 4 bases, J lost 6 bases, and 6 bases stayed unmatched. CDR1 is LGHDT and CDR2 is YNNKEL in the germline V gene (reference sequence). CDR3 DNA: TGTGCCAGCAGCCCCTTGCGGGGGGTTGATACGCAGTATTTT. Amino acids: CASSPLRGVDTQYF.

The table lists this clone with many counts. This chain connects TRBV15 to TRBJ1-2, with D perhaps matching TRBD1 (5 bases). CDR3 length equals 14 residues. V lost 5 bases to trimming and J lost 2 bases, with 12 bases between them. The V gene's germline CDR1 is LNHNV and CDR2 YYDKDF (reference sequence). This chain's CDR3 is CATSVARDNYGYTF. The CDR3, as DNA: TGTGCCACCAGCGTCGCCAGGGACAACTATGGCTACACCTTC.

The V gene is TRBV6-6, the J gene TRBJ1-1; 8 bases align to TRBD1. V gave up 4 bases and J gave up 6 bases; unmatched junction bases: 7. CDR3 length: 14 residues. From germline, CDR1 is MNHNY and CDR2 SVGAGI (reference sequence). The CDR3 DNA sequence: TGTGCCAGCAGTTCCCTGGACAGGGCGGCTGAAGCTTTCTTT. It encodes CASSSLDRAAEAFF.

This chain links TRBV7-2 with TRBJ1-4; unclear D gene. From germline, CDR1 is SGHTA and CDR2 FQGNSA. V lost 1 base, J lost 2 bases, and 8 bases lay in between. The CDR3 is 15 residues long. CDR3 sequence (DNA): TGTGCCAGCAGCTTAGGATTCATCACTAATGAAAAACTGTTTTTT. Its protein product is CASSLGFITNEKLFF.

The chain recombines TRBV11-3 with TRBJ2-2, with D unresolved. The germline V and J ends were trimmed by 1 base and 4 bases, with 7 bases remaining between them. The CDR3 totals 14 residues. CDR1 and CDR2 from the germline V gene are SGHNT and YENEEA. CDR3 loop: CASSLVRVTGELFF. The CDR3 bases are TGTGCCAGCAGCTTAGTTAGGGTCACCGGGGAGCTGTTTTTT.

This chain uses TRBV27 with TRBJ1-5; the D is unclear. V was clipped by 4 bases and J by 0 bases, with 7 bases between them. CDR3 size: 14 residues. Germline V gene data show CDR1 as MNHEY and CDR2 as SMNVEV (reference sequence). The CDR3 spells CASSWANSNQPQHF. The CDR3 DNA follows: TGTGCCAGCAGTTGGGCAAATAGCAATCAGCCCCAGCATTTT.

The chain employs TRBV19 and TRBJ2-1; 12 positions agree with TRBD2. The CDR3 runs to 19 residues. V gave up 1 base and J gave up 6 bases; unmatched junction bases: 13. The germline V gene encodes CDR1 LNHDA and CDR2 SQIVND (reference sequence). CDR3 amino acids: CASSIGSPSTSGSRNEQFF. CDR3 in DNA: TGTGCCAGTAGTATAGGGTCCCCCTCGACTAGCGGGAGCCGCAATGAGCAGTTCTTC. Combining the CDR3 with reference TRBV19 and TRBJ2-1 gives the whole variable domain DGGITQSPKYLFRKEGQNVTLSCEQNLNHDAMYWYRQDPGQGLRLIYYSQIVNDFQKGDIAEGYSVSREKKESFPLTVTSAQKNPTAFYLCASSIGSPSTSGSRNEQFFGPGTRLTVL.

The chain carries TRBV19 and TRBJ1-5, with a tentative D call TRBD1 (5 bases). The CDR3 totals 17 residues. V was shortened by 1 base and J by 1 base, with 14 bases between the two germline ends. CDR1 is LNHDA and CDR2 is SQIVND in the germline V gene (reference sequence). The CDR3 sequence: CASSIGPGGRSNQPQHF. As DNA, the CDR3 is TGTGCCAGTAGTATAGGCCCCGGGGGTCGAAGCAATCAGCCCCAGCATTTT.

V and J are TRBV28 and TRBJ1-6; 7 bases agree with TRBD1. V gave up 3 bases and J gave up 1 base; unmatched junction bases: 6. The length of the CDR3 is 17 residues. Germline V gene sequence: CDR1 MDHEN, CDR2 SYDVKM. CDR3 coding DNA: TGTGCCAGCAGTTTTCCAGCAGGGGGGTCCTATAATTCACCCCTCCACTTT. Amino acid sequence: CASSFPAGGSYNSPLHF.

The rearrangement uses TRBV7-2 and TRBJ1-1, with D unresolved. Trimming shortened V by 1 base and J by 3 bases, and 15 bases separated the two germline ends. The CDR3 is made up of 16 amino acids. Germline V gives CDR1 SGHTA, CDR2 FQGNSA. CDR3 in amino acids: CASSLGVGRTYTEAFF. CDR3 bases: TGTGCCAGCAGCTTAGGGGTAGGAAGGACTTACACTGAAGCTTTCTTT.